The present TCR beta chain was sequenced within a study of blood T cell repertoires in COVID-19. Sequencing was performed with immunoSEQ multiplex PCR; in TCRdb, only in-frame clones are kept and a portion is missing. This sample carries 290,000 or so clones, 90% of them seen once, and the ten largest clones take around 4.4%. Trimming pared 9 bases from V and 0 bases from J, leaving 18 bases between. Germline CDR1 WNHNN, CDR2 SYGVQD (reference sequence). The CDR3 has 16 amino acids. The receptor comes from a woman aged 18 to 35 with acute COVID-19. The V gene is TRBV10-1, the J gene TRBJ2-4; TRBD1 is a possible D gene (6 bases). Sequenced input: PBMCs or T cells enriched from blood (not recorded which). The CDR3 here is CASGGRASLAKNIQYF. The CDR3 nucleotides read TGCGCCAGTGGGGGCAGAGCGTCTCTAGCCAAAAACATTCAGTACTTC.